These T cell receptor beta chains were read from a single sample in a study of cytomegalovirus exposure and HLA in healthy donors. Libraries were prepared by immunoSEQ multiplex PCR; TCRdb keeps only in-frame clonotypes and omits some of them. The sample includes about 90,000 clones, 65% to 80% seen only once; the top ten take 16%. The sequencing sample was made of PBMCs. These receptors were taken from a woman aged 18-29 years in good health and CMV-seropositive. The CDR3 runs from the conserved cysteine through the conserved F or W. D genes are given only for firm matches. Clone size is stated in some rows and not others, as once, few, many or a class when expanded.

>TRBJ2-7|once|.|TRBV5-1
TGCGCCAGCAGCTTGGCCGGGGAGCCCTACGAGCAGTACTTC
CASSLAGEPYEQYF
>TRBJ2-1|.|TRBD1|TRBV7-6
TGTGCCAGCAGCTTAGTAGGGGGCACTCCGGCAGGTGAGCAGTTCTTC
CASSLVGGTPAGEQFF
>TRBJ2-7|few|.|TRBV15
TGTGCCACCAGCAGAGATAGGCGGGGAGCCGGCGAGCAGTACTTC
CATSRDRRGAGEQYF
>TRBJ1-1|.|TRBD1|TRBV5-6
TGTGCCAGCAGCGCCTCGACAGGGGTCCGCCCTGAAGCTTTCTTT
CASSASTGVRPEAFF
>TRBJ2-1|.|TRBD2|TRBV7-2
TGTGCCAGCAGCCCGAGACTAGCGGGGACCTACAATGAGCAGTTCTTC
CASSPRLAGTYNEQFF
>TRBJ1-6|.|TRBD1|TRBV29-1
TGCAGCGTTGGACAGGGTAATTCACCCCTCCACTTT
CSVGQGNSPLHF
>TRBJ1-4|.|TRBD1|TRBV2
TGTGCCAGCAGTGAGGGAGGACAGGGAGTGTCAACTAATGAAAAACTGTTTTTT
CASSEGGQGVSTNEKLFF
>TRBJ1-2|.|.|TRBV7-2
TGTGCCAGCAGCCTATCAGACAGACTCTATGGCTACACCTTC
CASSLSDRLYGYTF
>TRBJ2-6|.|.|TRBV29-1
TGCAGCGCCCTCAAATTCGAGACAGGGGCCAACGTCCTGACTTTC
CSALKFETGANVLTF
>TRBJ2-5|.|TRBD2|TRBV5-1
TGCGCCAGCAGCTTGGCCCCGCTAGCGGGGGCGGGGGAGACCCAGTACTTC
CASSLAPLAGAGETQYF
>TRBJ1-5|.|.|TRBV19
TGTGCCAGTAGTGAGCTAGACAATCAGCCCCAGCATTTT
CASSELDNQPQHF
>TRBJ1-1|once|TRBD1|TRBV2
TGTGCCAGCATTGGGACAGGGAACACTGAAGCTTTCTTT
CASIGTGNTEAFF
>TRBJ2-5|.|.|TRBV5-1
TGCGCCAGCAGCCCCACCTCGGAGGGTCCCCAAGAGACCCAGTACTTC
CASSPTSEGPQETQYF
>TRBJ2-1|.|.|TRBV4-3
TGCGCCAGCAGCCAAGTTTTCGGGAGTCGATACAATGAGCAGTTCTTC
CASSQVFGSRYNEQFF
>TRBJ2-2|.|.|TRBV5-4
TGTGCCAGCAGCTTTGGGGGGAGCGCCGGGGAGCTGTTTTTT
CASSFGGSAGELFF
>TRBJ2-2|.|.|TRBV7-7
TGTGCTAGCAGCTTAGGTGCCCCGAGGGCCACCGGGGAGCTGTTTTTT
CASSLGAPRATGELFF
>TRBJ2-7|.|.|TRBV7-2
TGTGCCAGCAGCTTAACAGCCTACGAGCAGTACTTC
CASSLTAYEQYF
>TRBJ1-3|.|.|TRBV5-1
TGCGCCAGCAGCGGTTCAGGGGCCTCTGGAAACACCATATATTTT
CASSGSGASGNTIYF
>TRBJ1-3|.|.|TRBV27
TGTGCCAGCAGTGATACAGAGCCCGTCGTCGGAACTTGGCGAAACACCATATATTTT
CASSDTEPVVGTWRNTIYF
>TRBJ1-4|.|TRBD1|TRBV19
TGTGCCAGCAAACAGGGGTCTAATGAAAAACTGTTTTTT
CASKQGSNEKLFF
>TRBJ2-2|.|.|TRBV30
TGTGCCTGGAGTGTCCGCCTGCGGGGCACCGGGGAGCTGTTTTTT
CAWSVRLRGTGELFF
>TRBJ2-7|.|TRBD1|TRBV4-3
TGCGCCAGCAGCCAAGCCGGGACAGGGTTCTACGAGCAGTACTTC
CASSQAGTGFYEQYF
>TRBJ2-7|.|TRBD2|TRBV7-2
TGTGCCAGCAGCTTAGTAGCGGGGTCCTACGAGCAGTACTTC
CASSLVAGSYEQYF
>TRBJ2-1|.|TRBD1|TRBV6-5
TGTGCCAGCAGTTACTCGATTGGGACAGGGTCCAATGAGCAGTTCTTC
CASSYSIGTGSNEQFF
>TRBJ1-2|.|.|TRBV28
TGTGCCAGCAGTTTCTTCCCGGATGGCTACACCTTC
CASSFFPDGYTF
>TRBJ1-1|few|TRBD1|TRBV4-1
TGCGCCAGCAGCCAAGATCTTGGGACAGGGCGAGAAGCTTTCTTT
CASSQDLGTGREAFF
>TRBJ2-3|.|TRBD2|TRBV7-6
TGTGCCAGCAGCTTAGCGGCGGGAGCGACAGATACGCAGTATTTT
CASSLAAGATDTQYF
>TRBJ2-3|few|.|TRBV5-5
TGCGCCAGCAGCCAAGATCGGCTAGCTACAGATACGCAGTATTTT
CASSQDRLATDTQYF